The next 31 T cell receptor beta chains were all read from a single sample in a study of blood T cell repertoires in COVID-19 (dated by TCRdb to the early 2020s). Library preparation used the immunoSEQ multiplex PCR assay. Not all clones reach the TCRdb copy of this immuneACCESS table, which keeps in-frame sequences only. Checked studies attribute under half of the gap to unresolved V genes and leave the rest unexplained. A total of 70,000 or so clones appear in this sample, 70% to 90% of them only once. The top ten clonotypes cover 1.3% to 1.5% of the sample. Material for sequencing was peripheral blood. These receptors came from a human donor in a cohort sampled during active COVID-19.

The CDR3 coding sequence is TGTGCCAGCAGTGAAACCCCCCGGACTGACTACGAGCAGTACGTC. Translating it yields CASSETPRTDYEQYV. The J gene is TRBJ2-7, the V gene TRBV6-1, with D perhaps TRBD2 (5 bases). V lost 2 bases and J lost 3, with 14 bases in between. The germline gives CDR1 MNHNS, CDR2 SASEGT. This CDR3 region has 15 residues.

This clone occurred once. The V and J genes are TRBV9 and TRBJ2-2; D is possibly TRBD1 (6 bases). Deletions cut 3 bases from V and 3 bases from J, with 12 bases between. The germline CDR1 and CDR2 sequences are SGDLS and YYNGEE. The CDR3 loop spans 15 amino acids. This chain's CDR3 is CASSAGQRDTGELFF. CDR3 sequence (DNA): TGTGCCAGCAGCGCGGGACAAAGGGACACCGGGGAGCTGTTTTTT. Supplemented by reference TRBV9 and TRBJ2-2, the full variable domain reads DSGVTQTPKHLITATGQRVTLRCSPRSGDLSVYWYQQSLDQGLQFLIQYYNGEERAKGNILERFSAQQFPDLHSELNLSSLELGDSALYFCASSAGQRDTGELFFGEGSRLTVL.

The table lists this clone with a few counts. V usage is TRBV2 and J usage is TRBJ1-2, with D tentatively TRBD1 (5 bases). This CDR3 contains 14 residues. Between the trimmed V and J ends, which lost 5 bases and 5 bases, there was a span of 15 bases. The germline CDR1 and CDR2 sequences are SNHLY and FYNNEI. The CDR3: CASSLDRVWYGYTF. CDR3 in DNA: TGTGCCAGCAGTTTAGACAGAGTCTGGTATGGCTACACCTTC. Full variable domain (remainder filled in from reference TRBV2 and TRBJ1-2): EPEVTQTPSHQVTQMGQEVILRCVPISNHLYFYWYRQILGQKVEFLVSFYNNEISEKSEIFDDQFSVERPDGSNFTLKIRSTKLEDSAMYFCASSLDRVWYGYTFGSGTRLTVV.

V usage is TRBV7-3 and J usage is TRBJ1-1; TRBD1 agrees at 11 bases. There are 15 residues in the CDR3. The germline gives CDR1 SGHTA, CDR2 FQGTGA. Trimming cost V 5 bases and J 1 base; bases outside gene matches: 3. CDR3 sequence: CASSKDRGRNTEAFF. Written as DNA, the CDR3 is TGTGCCAGCAGCAAGGACAGGGGGCGGAACACTGAAGCTTTCTTT.

V usage is TRBV6-6 and J usage is TRBJ2-1, with D unresolved. CDR1 MNHNY and CDR2 SVGAGI come from the germline V gene (reference sequence). V lost 0 bases and J lost 2, with 11 bases in between. The CDR3 length is 16 residues. For the CDR3, the DNA is TGTGCCAGCAGTTACTCGTTTAGCTTCACCTACAATGAGCAGTTCTTC. Residues: CASSYSFSFTYNEQFF.

V usage is TRBV6-5 and J usage is TRBJ1-3; D may be TRBD1 (6 bases). Trimming took off 2 bases at V and 4 bases at J, with 12 bases between the two ends. Per the germline V gene, CDR1 is MNHEY and CDR2 is SVGAGI. The CDR3 covers 15 residues. The CDR3 loop is CASSYQLQGGNTIYF. Written as DNA, the CDR3 is TGTGCCAGCAGTTACCAACTCCAGGGGGGAAACACCATATATTTT.

This chain joins TRBV5-5 and TRBJ1-1; D is unclear. V lost 6 bases and J 0 bases, leaving 9 bases between the germline ends. CDR1 SGHKS and CDR2 YYEKEE come from the germline V gene (reference sequence). The CDR3 totals 13 residues. CDR3 in amino acids: CASTINMNTEAFF. The CDR3 region has the DNA TGTGCCAGCACTATCAATATGAACACTGAAGCTTTCTTT.

The chain carries TRBV27 and TRBJ2-1; 11 positions match TRBD2. This CDR3 is built from 19 residues. The germline V gene has CDR1 MNHEY and CDR2 SMNVEV (reference sequence). Trimming cost V 4 bases and J 8 bases; bases outside gene matches: 19. CDR3: CASSSYRGVAGGRLDEQFF. CDR3 DNA sequence: TGTGCCAGCAGTTCGTACCGAGGCGTAGCGGGAGGGCGGTTGGATGAGCAGTTCTTC.

The chain recombines TRBV24-1 with TRBJ2-3, with 12 bases fitting TRBD2. The junction had 6 bases not matched to a gene; V was cut back by 3 bases and J by 0 bases. Germline V gene lookup returns CDR1 KGHDR and CDR2 SFDVKD. The CDR3 totals 18 residues. CDR3 DNA sequence: TGTGCCACCAGTGATCCGGGACTAGCGGGCAAAAGCACAGATACGCAGTATTTT. The encoded protein is CATSDPGLAGKSTDTQYF.

For the CDR3, the DNA is TGTGCCAGCAGCTTTCCCGGACAGGGGATCAATGAGCAGTTCTTC. It encodes CASSFPGQGINEQFF. The chain recombines TRBV5-4 with TRBJ2-1; 9 bases are a match to TRBD1. The J segment lost 6 bases and the V segment lost 2 bases, leaving 6 bases of the junction unmatched. The length of the CDR3 is 15 residues. CDR1 is SGHNT, CDR2 YYREEE, per germline (reference sequence).

V gene TRBV11-2 combines with J gene TRBJ2-7, with 8 positions matching TRBD2. V shed 3 bases, J shed 3 bases, and the junction held 4 bases outside the gene matches. CDR1 and CDR2 from the germline V gene are SGHAT and FQNNGV. This CDR3 spans 14 amino acids. The CDR3 loop reads CASSFSSGSYEQYF. The CDR3 DNA follows: TGTGCCAGCAGCTTTTCCAGCGGGAGCTACGAGCAGTACTTC. The full variable domain, with the rest looked up from reference TRBV11-2 and TRBJ2-7, is EAGVAQSPRYKIIEKRQSVAFWCNPISGHATLYWYQQILGQGPKLLIQFQNNGVVDDSQLPKDRFSAERLKGVDSTLKIQPAKLEDSAVYLCASSFSSGSYEQYFGPGTRLTVT.

This chain connects TRBV11-2 to TRBJ1-1, with no clear D. V shed 5 bases and J shed 1 base, with 11 bases lying between them. The germline V gene encodes CDR1 SGHAT and CDR2 FQNNGV. CDR3 length: 14 residues. CDR3 protein: CASSPGGKNTEAFF. The DNA for the CDR3 is TGTGCCAGCAGCCCCGGCGGCAAGAACACTGAAGCTTTCTTT.

The chain uses TRBV24-1 and TRBJ2-7, with 7 bases identical to TRBD1. Germline V gene data show CDR1 as KGHDR and CDR2 as SFDVKD. The CDR3 totals 12 residues. With V trimmed by 12 bases and J by 0 bases, 4 bases remained unmatched. The CDR3 sequence is CAADRPSYEQYF. The CDR3 bases are TGTGCCGCGGACAGGCCCTCCTACGAGCAGTACTTC.

V and J are TRBV5-1 and TRBJ2-2; D gene ambiguous. CDR3 length equals 14 residues. Germline V gives CDR1 SGHRS, CDR2 YFSETQ. The ends were cut back, 2 bases at V and 5 bases at J, with 10 bases in the middle. CDR3 DNA sequence: TGCGCCAGCAGCTTTCCTAGTTCTACCGGGGAGCTGTTTTTT. This codes for CASSFPSSTGELFF. Together with reference TRBV5-1 and TRBJ2-2, the CDR3 gives the full variable domain: KAGVTQTPRYLIKTRGQQVTLSCSPISGHRSVSWYQQTPGQGLQFLFEYFSETQRNKGNFPGRFSGRQFSNSRSEMNVSTLELGDSALYLCASSFPSSTGELFFGEGSRLTVL.

This chain connects TRBV2 to TRBJ2-2, with 13 bases lining up with TRBD2. Losses at the gene ends were 4 bases for V and 5 bases for J; bases not matched to a gene: 1. The germline gives CDR1 SNHLY, CDR2 FYNNEI. CDR3 length: 15 amino acids. CDR3 region: CASSGGLAGTGELFF. The CDR3 DNA follows: TGTGCCAGCAGTGGGGGACTAGCGGGGACCGGGGAGCTGTTTTTT.

This clone is termed medium-sized (0.01 to 0.1%). This rearrangement joins TRBV6-6 to TRBJ1-2; D is ambiguous. Per germline, CDR1 MNHNY and CDR2 SVGAGI (reference sequence). Trimming removed 4 bases at V and 2 bases at J, with 5 bases between. The CDR3 is 12 amino acids. CDR3 DNA sequence: TGTGCCAGCAGTTTTCGGAACTATGGCTACACCTTC. The encoded protein is CASSFRNYGYTF.

The J gene is TRBJ2-7, the V gene TRBV9; 7 bases fit TRBD2. The CDR3 is 15 amino acids. V was pared by 4 bases and J by 7 bases, with 14 bases of the junction left unmatched. Germline V CDR1 and CDR2: SGDLS, YYNGEE. Here the CDR3 DNA reads TGTGCCAGCAGCCCAGATGGGGGAGGGCCAAGGGAGCAGTACTTC. Protein sequence: CASSPDGGGPREQYF.

This clone has just one count. The chain uses TRBV6-6 and TRBJ2-7; 7 nucleotides line up with TRBD2. CDR3 length: 13 amino acids. CDR1 and CDR2 (germline): MNHNY, SVGAGI (reference sequence). V shed 2 bases, J shed 5 bases, and the junction held 3 bases outside the gene matches. This CDR3 reads CASSYGGRDEQYF. In nucleotides, the CDR3 is TGTGCCAGCAGTTACGGGGGGAGGGACGAGCAGTACTTC.

The V and J genes are TRBV7-9 and TRBJ2-3; 7 bases align to TRBD1. This CDR3 has 13 amino acids. Germline V gene sequence: CDR1 SEHNR, CDR2 FQNEAQ (reference sequence). The junction had 8 bases not matched to a gene; V was cut back by 5 bases and J by 9 bases. The CDR3 loop is CASSGGLGGTQYF. The CDR3 DNA sequence: TGTGCCAGCAGCGGCGGCCTAGGGGGCACGCAGTATTTT.

The rearrangement links TRBV5-6 to TRBJ1-4; the match to TRBD1 covers 7 bases. CDR1 SGHDT and CDR2 YYEEEE come from the germline V gene. The CDR3 has 13 amino acids. V shed 4 bases and J 8 bases; nucleotides not matched to a gene: 5. The CDR3 sequence is CASSAGTVEKLFF. Written as DNA, the CDR3 is TGTGCCAGCAGCGCCGGGACAGTCGAAAAACTGTTTTTT.

V is TRBV27 and J is TRBJ2-3, with TRBD2 as a possible D gene (6 bases). The germline V gene encodes CDR1 MNHEY and CDR2 SMNVEV (reference sequence). V was trimmed by 6 bases and J by 2 bases, leaving 9 bases between them. The CDR3 spans 13 residues. The CDR3 protein is CASSWTNTDTQYF. CDR3 nucleotide sequence: TGTGCCAGCAGCTGGACTAACACAGATACGCAGTATTTT.

The J gene is TRBJ2-1, the V gene TRBV6-5, with TRBD1 identical over 9 bases. CDR3 length: 15 residues. Germline CDR1 MNHEY, CDR2 SVGAGI. The J segment lost 6 bases and the V segment lost 6 bases, leaving 9 bases of the junction unmatched. The CDR3 region is CASSIGTGKLNEQFF. The CDR3 DNA is TGTGCCAGCAGCATCGGGACAGGGAAGCTCAATGAGCAGTTCTTC.

The chain links TRBV20-1 to TRBJ2-1, with D possibly being TRBD1 (5 bases). Germline V gene lookup returns CDR1 DFQATT and CDR2 SNEGSKA (reference sequence). Trimming cost V 1 base and J 8 bases, with 6 bases left between them. This CDR3 contains 11 residues. CDR3 bases: TGCAGTGCTAGAGCAGGGTATGAGCAGTTCTTC. It codes for CSARAGYEQFF.

This chain connects TRBV3-1 (or the pseudogene TRBV3-2) to TRBJ1-2; D call uncertain. The CDR3 totals 15 residues. V dropped 0 bases and J dropped 4 bases, with 12 bases sitting between them. Germline V CDR1 and CDR2: LGHDT, YNNKEL (reference sequence). The DNA of the CDR3 is TGTGCCAGCAGCCAAGATCTTGGGTCTAGCTATGGCTACACCTTC. This gives the protein CASSQDLGSSYGYTF.

This clone was seen only once. The chain carries TRBV11-3 and TRBJ1-5; a possible D gene is TRBD1 (5 bases). V lost 1 base to trimming and J lost 5 bases, with 9 bases between them. The germline CDR1 and CDR2 sequences are SGHNT and YENEEA. The CDR3 has 14 residues. CDR3 DNA: TGTGCCAGCAGCTTAGGGGGCCGGGATCAGCCCCAGCATTTT. Translated: CASSLGGRDQPQHF.

This chain uses TRBV19 with TRBJ2-3, with 9 positions matching TRBD2. With 6 bases clipped from V and 4 bases from J, the junction kept 14 bases outside the gene matches. The CDR3 is made up of 17 amino acids. From germline, CDR1 is LNHDA and CDR2 SQIVND (reference sequence). The CDR3 coding sequence is TGTGCCAGTAGGAAGTCTCTAGCGGGACTCCTTCCAGATACGCAGTATTTT. This codes for CASRKSLAGLLPDTQYF.

The V and J genes are TRBV10-1 and TRBJ2-3, with 11 bases matching TRBD2. Germline values: CDR1 WNHNN, CDR2 SYGVQD (reference sequence). This CDR3 is built from 15 residues. The V gene end was trimmed by 9 bases and the J gene end by 3 bases; junction bases not matched to a gene: 8. The DNA for the CDR3 is TGCGCCAGTCCAGGGACTAGCGGAAATACAGATACGCAGTATTTT. Translating it yields CASPGTSGNTDTQYF.

The chain employs TRBV19 and TRBJ2-2; maybe TRBD2 (5 bases). The germline V gene encodes CDR1 LNHDA and CDR2 SQIVND (reference sequence). The V and J ends lost 6 bases and 8 bases respectively, with 13 bases between them. The CDR3 contains 13 residues. The CDR3: CASSAPGGGELFF. The DNA of the CDR3 is TGTGCCAGTAGCGCCCCTGGCGGGGGGGAGCTGTTTTTT.

The chain carries TRBV25-1 and TRBJ2-1; D possibly corresponds to TRBD1 (5 bases). CDR1 and CDR2 from the germline V gene are MGHDK and SYGVNS. The V gene lost 10 bases and the J gene lost 6 bases, with 16 bases spanning the gap. This CDR3 comprises 13 residues. CDR3 DNA sequence: TGTGCCACAGGGTTTCAGGGTGTCAATGAGCAGTTCTTC. It yields the protein CATGFQGVNEQFF. The full variable domain, completed using reference TRBV25-1 and TRBJ2-1, is EADIYQTPRYLVIGTGKKITLECSQTMGHDKMYWYQQDPGMELHLIHYSYGVNSTEKGDLSSESTVSRIRTEHFPLTLESARPSHTSQYLCATGFQGVNEQFFGPGTRLTVL.

The chain is built from TRBV30 and TRBJ2-5; 8 bases line up with TRBD1. Germline CDR1 and CDR2: GTSNPN and SVGIG (reference sequence). This CDR3 region has 14 residues. The V gene end was trimmed by 1 base and the J gene end by 4 bases; junction bases not matched to a gene: 5. The CDR3, as DNA: TGTGCCTGGAGTGGAGCAGGGGGCCTAGAGACCCAGTACTTC. Amino acids: CAWSGAGGLETQYF.

This clone is a singleton in its sample. This chain links TRBV5-6 with TRBJ2-3; 8 bases align to TRBD2. CDR3 length: 18 residues. In germline, CDR1 is SGHDT, CDR2 YYEEEE. With 0 bases clipped from V and 4 bases from J, the junction kept 13 bases outside the gene matches. For the CDR3, the DNA is TGTGCCAGCAGCTTGGTTGGGGAGACTAGCGCTACCTCAGATACGCAGTATTTT. Translation: CASSLVGETSATSDTQYF.